This T cell receptor beta chain was found in a study of blood T cell repertoires in COVID-19. Across the whole study: Samples representing acute and convalescent COVID-19 were sourced from the United States, Italy and Spain.

CDR1 is SGHNT, CDR2 YYREEE, per germline (reference sequence). The CDR3 spans 13 residues. Trimming left V 0 bases short and J 8 bases short, with 11 bases between. Participants came from about two dozen US areas, aged roughly 18 to 90 years. Participants reported their clinical history, and cohort assignment relied on those reports. Original handling: Using reference gene primer amplification, nucleated cell counts were estimated. The repertoire was sequenced with immunoSEQ multiplex PCR; TCRdb's copy has only in-frame clones and lacks some. The V and J calls and clone size come from that table; D and trimming were worked out from the DNA. This table holds some 300,000 clones, about 90% found once.

This chain uses TRBV5-4 with TRBJ1-1, with D unclear. Sequenced material: PBMCs or T cells enriched from blood (not recorded which). This sequence originates from a woman aged 45-59 years who had been exposed to COVID-19. The CDR3 reads CASSLEEKEEAFF. Here the CDR3 DNA reads TGTGCCAGCAGCTTGGAGGAGAAGGAGGAAGCTTTCTTT.